The source of this TCR beta chain is a study of cytotoxic CD8 clonotypes in ibrutinib-treated CLL. Whole-study context: Recorded responses included around 24 partial and 2 complete; following median roughly 70 months, 14 stayed remitted and roughly twelve progressed. General study results and limits: Clonality went higher at ibrutinib response and then dropped back toward baseline at progression. Under treatment, the uncommon public clonotypes either contracted or remained stable.

TCRdb keeps only in-frame clones here, not all; method: immunoSEQ multiplex PCR. Among fewer than 400,000 clones listed, about 64% were seen once. Comment on this clone: Its specificity is unknown.

The CDR3 has 15 residues. V lost 5 bases to trimming and J lost 8 bases, with 20 bases between them. CDR1 is SGHRS, CDR2 YFSETQ, per germline. The source was PBMCs, collected after 36 months of ibrutinib treatment. The rearrangement uses TRBV5-1 and TRBJ2-1; the D gene is possibly TRBD2 (6 bases). The clonotype comes from a human donor with chronic lymphocytic leukemia. CDR3 in DNA: TGCGCCAGCAGGAGTCCTCCTCGGGGGTCGGATGAGCAGTTCTTC. This encodes CASRSPPRGSDEQFF.